The clone carrying this T cell receptor (beta chain) was seen a few times. These data belong to a study of spatial heterogeneity in lung cancer. Time point noted: sample taken at primary tumor resection. The sequenced material consisted of unsorted whole RNA from tumor, nontumor lung or frozen PBMC. TCRdb re-called the 5' RACE reads through MiXCR, storing one row per CDR3 protein. The sample has roughly 39,000 distinct CDR3 sequences, roughly 8% seen once. Trimming stripped 3 bases from V and 0 bases from J, with 6 bases between. The CDR3 loop spans 13 amino acids. Germline CDR1 DFQATT, CDR2 SNEGSKA (reference sequence).

The chain has TRBV20-1 and TRBJ2-1; tentatively, D is TRBD1 or TRBD2 (5 bases each). Specimen: PBMCs, collected at surgery. The receptor was derived from a male donor with early-stage non-small cell lung cancer. The CDR3 DNA sequence: TGCAGTGCTAGGGGACCCTCCTACAATGAGCAGTTCTTC. This encodes CSARGPSYNEQFF.